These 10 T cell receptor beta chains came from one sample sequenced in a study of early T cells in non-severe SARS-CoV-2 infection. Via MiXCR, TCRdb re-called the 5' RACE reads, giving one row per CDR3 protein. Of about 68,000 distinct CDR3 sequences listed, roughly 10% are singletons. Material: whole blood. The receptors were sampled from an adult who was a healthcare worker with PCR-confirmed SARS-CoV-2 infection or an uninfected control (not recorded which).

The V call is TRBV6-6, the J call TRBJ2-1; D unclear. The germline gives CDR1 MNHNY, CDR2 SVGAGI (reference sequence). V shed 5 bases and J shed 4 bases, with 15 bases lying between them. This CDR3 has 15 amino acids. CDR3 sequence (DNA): TGTGCCAGCAGTCAACCCGACGTGATATACAATGAGCAGTTCTTC. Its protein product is CASSQPDVIYNEQFF.

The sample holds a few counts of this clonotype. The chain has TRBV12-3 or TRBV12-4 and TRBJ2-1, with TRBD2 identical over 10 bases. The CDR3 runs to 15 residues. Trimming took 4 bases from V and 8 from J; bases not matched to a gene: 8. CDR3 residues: CASSSPLAGDHEQFF. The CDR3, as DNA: TGTGCCAGCAGTTCCCCTCTAGCGGGAGACCATGAGCAGTTCTTC.

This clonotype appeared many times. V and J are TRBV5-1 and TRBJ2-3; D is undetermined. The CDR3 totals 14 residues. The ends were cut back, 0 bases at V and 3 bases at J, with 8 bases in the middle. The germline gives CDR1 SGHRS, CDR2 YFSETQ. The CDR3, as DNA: TGCGCCAGCAGCTTGGGGAGACCGACAGATACGCAGTATTTT. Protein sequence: CASSLGRPTDTQYF. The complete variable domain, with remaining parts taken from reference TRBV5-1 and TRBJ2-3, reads KAGVTQTPRYLIKTRGQQVTLSCSPISGHRSVSWYQQTPGQGLQFLFEYFSETQRNKGNFPGRFSGRQFSNSRSEMNVSTLELGDSALYLCASSLGRPTDTQYFGPGTRLTVL.

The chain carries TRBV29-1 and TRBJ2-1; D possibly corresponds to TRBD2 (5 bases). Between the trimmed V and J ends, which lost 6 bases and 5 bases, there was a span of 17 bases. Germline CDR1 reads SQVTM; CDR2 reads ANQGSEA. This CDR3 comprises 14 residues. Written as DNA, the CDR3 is TGCAGCGTCTCGATGGGAGCCGGGGACAATGAGCAGTTCTTC. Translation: CSVSMGAGDNEQFF.

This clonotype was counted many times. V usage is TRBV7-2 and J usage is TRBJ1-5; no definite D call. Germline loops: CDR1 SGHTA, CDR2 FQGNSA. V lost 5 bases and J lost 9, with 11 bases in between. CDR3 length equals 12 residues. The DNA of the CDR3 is TGTGCCAGCAGCCTACCGAAAAGGCCCCAGCATTTT. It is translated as CASSLPKRPQHF. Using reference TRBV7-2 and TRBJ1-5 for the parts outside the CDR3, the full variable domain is GAGVSQSPSNKVTEKGKDVELRCDPISGHTALYWYRQSLGQGLEFLIYFQGNSAPDKSGLPSDRFSAERTGGSVSTLTIQRTQQEDSAVYLCASSLPKRPQHFGDGTRLSIL.

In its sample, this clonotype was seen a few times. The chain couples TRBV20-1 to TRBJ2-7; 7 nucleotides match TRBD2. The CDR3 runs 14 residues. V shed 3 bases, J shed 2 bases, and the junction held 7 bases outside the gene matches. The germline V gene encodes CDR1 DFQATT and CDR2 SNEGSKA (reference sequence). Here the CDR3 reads CSASMGGHTYEQYF. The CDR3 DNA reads TGCAGTGCTAGTATGGGAGGGCATACCTACGAGCAGTACTTC.

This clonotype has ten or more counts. The CDR3 reads CASSFRGAGNTIYF. CDR3 in DNA: TGTGCCAGCAGCTTCCGGGGTGCTGGAAACACCATATATTTT. V and J are TRBV13 and TRBJ1-3, with D hard to call. Germline V CDR1 and CDR2: PRHDT, FYEKMQ (reference sequence). CDR3 length: 14 residues. V was clipped by 3 bases and J by 2 bases, with 8 bases between them.

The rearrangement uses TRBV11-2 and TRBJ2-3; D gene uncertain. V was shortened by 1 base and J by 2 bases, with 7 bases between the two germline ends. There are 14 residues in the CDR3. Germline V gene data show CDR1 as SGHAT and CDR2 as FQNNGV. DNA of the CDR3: TGTGCCAGCAGCTTAGCGGCCTACACAGATACGCAGTATTTT. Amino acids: CASSLAAYTDTQYF. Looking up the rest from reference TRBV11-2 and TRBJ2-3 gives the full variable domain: EAGVAQSPRYKIIEKRQSVAFWCNPISGHATLYWYQQILGQGPKLLIQFQNNGVVDDSQLPKDRFSAERLKGVDSTLKIQPAKLEDSAVYLCASSLAAYTDTQYFGPGTRLTVL.

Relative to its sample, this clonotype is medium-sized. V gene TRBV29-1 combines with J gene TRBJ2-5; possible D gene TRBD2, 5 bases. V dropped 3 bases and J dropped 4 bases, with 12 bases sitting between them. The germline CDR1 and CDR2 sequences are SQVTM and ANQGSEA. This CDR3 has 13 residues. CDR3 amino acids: CSVEGLRGETQYF. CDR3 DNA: TGCAGCGTTGAGGGTCTCCGGGGAGAGACCCAGTACTTC.

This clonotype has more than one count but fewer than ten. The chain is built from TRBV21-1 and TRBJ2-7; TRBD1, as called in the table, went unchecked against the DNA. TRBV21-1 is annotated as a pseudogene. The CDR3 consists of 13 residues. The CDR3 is CASSSGTGYEQYF. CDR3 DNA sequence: TGTGCCAGCAGCAGCGGGACAGGCTACGAGCAGTACTTC.